The sequence of this T cell receptor beta chain was determined in a study of T cell changes during pregnancy in multiple sclerosis. Measured with immunoSEQ multiplex PCR; TCRdb has only the in-frame clones, and not every one. The sample gives about 92,000 clones, around 93% of which show up once; 2.2% is in the top ten. The CDR3 runs to 15 residues. CDR1 and CDR2 from the germline V gene are LNHDA and SQIVND (reference sequence). Trimming shortened V by 6 bases and J by 0 bases, and 12 bases separated the two germline ends. The receptor was isolated from a female donor with multiple sclerosis, enrolled in a pregnancy study. The source was peripheral blood, collected in the third trimester of pregnancy. V usage is TRBV19 and J usage is TRBJ1-3; D gene uncertain. In DNA form, the CDR3 reads TGTGCCAGTAGCCACCGAAGCACCTCTGGAAACACCATATATTTT. Translation gives CASSHRSTSGNTIYF.